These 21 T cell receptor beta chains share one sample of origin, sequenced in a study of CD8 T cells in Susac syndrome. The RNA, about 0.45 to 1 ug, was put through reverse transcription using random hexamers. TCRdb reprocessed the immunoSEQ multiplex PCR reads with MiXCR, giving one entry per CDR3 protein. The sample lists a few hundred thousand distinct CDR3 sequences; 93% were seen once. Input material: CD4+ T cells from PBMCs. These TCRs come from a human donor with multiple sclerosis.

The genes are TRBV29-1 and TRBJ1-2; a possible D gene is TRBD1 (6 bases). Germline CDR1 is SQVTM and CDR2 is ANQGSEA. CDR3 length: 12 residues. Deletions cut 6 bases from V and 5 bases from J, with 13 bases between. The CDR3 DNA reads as TGCAGCGTGCAGGGGATCTCATATGGCTACACCTTC. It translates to CSVQGISYGYTF.

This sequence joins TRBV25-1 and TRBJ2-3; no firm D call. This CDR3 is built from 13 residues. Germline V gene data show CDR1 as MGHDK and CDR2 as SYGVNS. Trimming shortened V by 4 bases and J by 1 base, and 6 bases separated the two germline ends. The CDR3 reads CASSAQGTDTQYF. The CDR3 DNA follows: TGTGCCAGCAGTGCGCAGGGCACAGATACGCAGTATTTT.

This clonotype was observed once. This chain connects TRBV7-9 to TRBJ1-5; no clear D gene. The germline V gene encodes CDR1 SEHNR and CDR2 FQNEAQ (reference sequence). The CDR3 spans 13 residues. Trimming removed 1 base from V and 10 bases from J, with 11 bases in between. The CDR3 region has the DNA TGTGCCAGCAGCTTAGACCCGAGACACCCCCAGCATTTT. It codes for CASSLDPRHPQHF.

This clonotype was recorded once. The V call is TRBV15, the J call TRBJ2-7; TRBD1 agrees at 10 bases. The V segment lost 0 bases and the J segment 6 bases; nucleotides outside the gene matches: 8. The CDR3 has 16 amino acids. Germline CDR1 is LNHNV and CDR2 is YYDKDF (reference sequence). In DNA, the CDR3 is TGTGCCACCAGCAGAGAGAACCGGGACAGGGGTAGCGAGCAGTACTTC. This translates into CATSRENRDRGSEQYF.

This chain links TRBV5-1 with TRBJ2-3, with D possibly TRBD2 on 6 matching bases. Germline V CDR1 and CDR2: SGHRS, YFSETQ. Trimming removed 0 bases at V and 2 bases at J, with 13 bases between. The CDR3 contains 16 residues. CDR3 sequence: CASSLASWGDTDTQYF. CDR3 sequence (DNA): TGCGCCAGCAGCTTGGCCTCGTGGGGGGACACAGATACGCAGTATTTT.

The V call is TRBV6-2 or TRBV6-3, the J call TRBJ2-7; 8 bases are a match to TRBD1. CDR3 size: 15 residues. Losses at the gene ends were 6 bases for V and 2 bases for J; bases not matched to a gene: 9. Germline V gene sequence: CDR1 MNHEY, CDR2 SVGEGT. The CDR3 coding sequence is TGTGCCAGCAGCCCGGACAGGGTAGGTACCTACGAGCAGTACGTC. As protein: CASSPDRVGTYEQYV.

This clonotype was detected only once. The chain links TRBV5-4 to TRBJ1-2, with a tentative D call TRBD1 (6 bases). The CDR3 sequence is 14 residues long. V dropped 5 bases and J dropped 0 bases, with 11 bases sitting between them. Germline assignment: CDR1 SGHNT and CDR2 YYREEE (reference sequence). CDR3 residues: CASRGTLANYGYTF. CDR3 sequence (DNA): TGTGCCAGCAGGGGGACATTAGCTAACTATGGCTACACCTTC.

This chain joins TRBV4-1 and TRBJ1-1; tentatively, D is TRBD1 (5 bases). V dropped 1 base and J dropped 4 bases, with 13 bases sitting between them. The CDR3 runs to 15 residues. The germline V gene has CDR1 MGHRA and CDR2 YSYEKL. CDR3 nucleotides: TGCGCCAGCAGCCAAGTGGGAGACAGACTCACTGAAGCTTTCTTT. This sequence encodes CASSQVGDRLTEAFF.

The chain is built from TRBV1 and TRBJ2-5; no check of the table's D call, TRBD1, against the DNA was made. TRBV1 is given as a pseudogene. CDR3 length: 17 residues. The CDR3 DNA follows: TGCACCAGCAGGATGCCTCGGGGGGTGGGAGGTCCAGAGACCCAGTACTTC. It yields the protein CTSRMPRGVGGPETQYF.

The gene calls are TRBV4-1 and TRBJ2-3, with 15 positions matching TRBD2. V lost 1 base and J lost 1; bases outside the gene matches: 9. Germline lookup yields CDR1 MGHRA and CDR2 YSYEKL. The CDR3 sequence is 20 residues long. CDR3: CASSQVGGLAGGKGTDTQYF. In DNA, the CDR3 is TGCGCCAGCAGCCAAGTAGGGGGACTAGCGGGGGGAAAGGGCACAGATACGCAGTATTTT.

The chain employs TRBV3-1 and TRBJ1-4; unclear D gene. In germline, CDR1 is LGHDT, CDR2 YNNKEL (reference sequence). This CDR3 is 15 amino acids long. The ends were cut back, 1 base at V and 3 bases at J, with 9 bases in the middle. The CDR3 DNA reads TGTGCCAGCAGCCAAGTCCTACAGTCTAATGAAAAACTGTTTTTT. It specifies CASSQVLQSNEKLFF.

CDR3: CASSLVGPMDEQFF. DNA for the CDR3: TGCGCCAGCAGCTTGGTGGGCCCCATGGATGAGCAGTTCTTC. The chain links TRBV5-1 to TRBJ2-1; the D is unclear. CDR1 is SGHRS, CDR2 YFSETQ, per germline. Trimming shortened V by 0 bases and J by 8 bases, and 12 bases separated the two germline ends. CDR3 length: 14 residues. Together with reference TRBV5-1 and TRBJ2-1, the CDR3 gives the full variable domain: KAGVTQTPRYLIKTRGQQVTLSCSPISGHRSVSWYQQTPGQGLQFLFEYFSETQRNKGNFPGRFSGRQFSNSRSEMNVSTLELGDSALYLCASSLVGPMDEQFFGPGTRLTVL.

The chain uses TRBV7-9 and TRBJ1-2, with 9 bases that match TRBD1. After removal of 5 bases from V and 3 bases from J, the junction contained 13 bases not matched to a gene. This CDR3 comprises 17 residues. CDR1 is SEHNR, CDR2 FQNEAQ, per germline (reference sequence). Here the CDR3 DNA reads TGTGCCAGCAGCAAAATCGGGGACAGGGCGCCTTACTATGGCTACACCTTC. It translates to CASSKIGDRAPYYGYTF.

DNA for the CDR3: TGCAGCGTTACCGGGACAGGCTCCTACGAGCAGTACTTC. Its protein product is CSVTGTGSYEQYF. This rearrangement joins TRBV29-1 to TRBJ2-7, with 8 positions matching TRBD1. Germline trimming cut 5 bases from V and 0 bases from J; bases unmatched to any gene: 3. The germline gives CDR1 SQVTM, CDR2 ANQGSEA. The CDR3 has 13 amino acids.

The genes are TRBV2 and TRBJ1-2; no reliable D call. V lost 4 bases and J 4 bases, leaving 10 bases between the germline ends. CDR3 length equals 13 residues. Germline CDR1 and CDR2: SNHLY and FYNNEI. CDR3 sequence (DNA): TGTGCCAGCAGTGCGGACCACTCCTATGGCTACACCTTC. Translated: CASSADHSYGYTF.

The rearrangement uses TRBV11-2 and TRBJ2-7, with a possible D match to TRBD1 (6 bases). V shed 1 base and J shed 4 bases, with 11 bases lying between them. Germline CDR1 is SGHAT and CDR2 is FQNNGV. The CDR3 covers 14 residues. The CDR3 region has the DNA TGTGCCAGCAGCTTAGCAGGACAGCCTTACGAGCAGTACGTC. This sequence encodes CASSLAGQPYEQYV.

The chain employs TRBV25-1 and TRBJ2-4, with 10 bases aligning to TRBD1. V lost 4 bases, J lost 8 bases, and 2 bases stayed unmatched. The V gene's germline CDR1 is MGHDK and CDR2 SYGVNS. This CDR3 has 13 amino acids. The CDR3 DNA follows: TGTGCCAGCAGTGGGGGACAGGGGTACATTCAGTACTTC. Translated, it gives CASSGGQGYIQYF.

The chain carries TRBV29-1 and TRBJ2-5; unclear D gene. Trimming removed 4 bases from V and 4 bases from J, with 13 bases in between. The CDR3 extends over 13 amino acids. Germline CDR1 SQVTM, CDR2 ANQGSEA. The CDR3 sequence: CSVARIPGETQYF. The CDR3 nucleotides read TGCAGCGTTGCACGGATCCCGGGAGAGACCCAGTACTTC.

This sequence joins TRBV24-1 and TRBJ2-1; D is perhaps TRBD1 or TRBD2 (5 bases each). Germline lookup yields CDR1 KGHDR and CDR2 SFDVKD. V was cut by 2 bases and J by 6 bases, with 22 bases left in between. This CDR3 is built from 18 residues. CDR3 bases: TGTGCCACCAGTGATTCTCTCCCCTCAGGGTGGGGGAGCAATGAGCAGTTCTTC. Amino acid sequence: CATSDSLPSGWGSNEQFF.

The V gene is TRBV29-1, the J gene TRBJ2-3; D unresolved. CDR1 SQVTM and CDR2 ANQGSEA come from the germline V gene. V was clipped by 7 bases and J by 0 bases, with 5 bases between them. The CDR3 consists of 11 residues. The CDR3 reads CSATSTDTQYF. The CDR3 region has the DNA TGCAGCGCAACTAGCACAGATACGCAGTATTTT.

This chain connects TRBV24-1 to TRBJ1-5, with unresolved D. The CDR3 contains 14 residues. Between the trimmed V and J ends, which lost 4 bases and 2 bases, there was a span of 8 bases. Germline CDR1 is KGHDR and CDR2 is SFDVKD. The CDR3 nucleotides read TGTGCCACCAGTGAAGGTCGGGGCAATCAGCCCCAGCATTTT. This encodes CATSEGRGNQPQHF.